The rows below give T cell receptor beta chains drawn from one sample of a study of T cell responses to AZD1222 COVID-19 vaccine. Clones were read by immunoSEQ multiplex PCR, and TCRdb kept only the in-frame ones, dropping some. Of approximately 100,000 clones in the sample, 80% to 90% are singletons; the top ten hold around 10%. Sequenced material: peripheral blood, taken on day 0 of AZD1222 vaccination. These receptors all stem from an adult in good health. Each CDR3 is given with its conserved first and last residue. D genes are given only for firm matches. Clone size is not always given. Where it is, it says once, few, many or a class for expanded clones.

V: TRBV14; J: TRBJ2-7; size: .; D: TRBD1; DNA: TGTGCCAGCAGCCAAGCGGACAGGGGGCTCTACGAGCAGTACTTC; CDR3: CASSQADRGLYEQYF
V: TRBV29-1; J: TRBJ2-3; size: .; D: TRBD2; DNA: TGCAGCGTGCGCGGGAGAGGAGCAGATACGCAGTATTTT; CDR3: CSVRGRGADTQYF
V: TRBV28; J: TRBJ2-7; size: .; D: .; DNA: TGTGCCAGCATCGCTCCAGGGGATCCCTACGAGCAGTACTTC; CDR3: CASIAPGDPYEQYF
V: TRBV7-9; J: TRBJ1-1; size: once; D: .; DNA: TGTGCCAGCAGCTTAGCGAGGGATATGAACACTGAAGCTTTCTTT; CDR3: CASSLARDMNTEAFF
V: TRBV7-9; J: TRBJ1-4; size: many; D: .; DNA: TGTGCCAGCAGCTTCCTGGGGGCGGATGGGCTGTTTTTT; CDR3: CASSFLGADGLFF
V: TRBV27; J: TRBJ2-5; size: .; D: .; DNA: TGTGCCAGCAGTAAGGGACGGACACAAGAGACCCAGTACTTC; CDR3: CASSKGRTQETQYF
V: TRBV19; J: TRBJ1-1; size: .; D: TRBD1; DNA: TGTGCCAGTAGTCCTATAGGGGACAGGTCAGCTGACACTGAAGCTTTCTTT; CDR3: CASSPIGDRSADTEAFF
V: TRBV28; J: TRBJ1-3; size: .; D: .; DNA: TGTGCCAGCAGGGACAGCTCTGGAAACACCATATATTTT; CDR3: CASRDSSGNTIYF
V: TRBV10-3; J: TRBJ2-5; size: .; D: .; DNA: TGTGCCATCAGGGGACAAGAGACCCAGTACTTC; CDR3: CAIRGQETQYF
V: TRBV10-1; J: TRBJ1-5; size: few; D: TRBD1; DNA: TGCGCCAGCAGTCCTACACTTATCAGGGGGAATCAGCCCCAGCATTTT; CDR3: CASSPTLIRGNQPQHF
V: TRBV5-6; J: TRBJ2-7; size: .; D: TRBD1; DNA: TGTGCCAGCAGCTTATTAGACAGGGGCGTCTACGAGCAGTACTTC; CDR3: CASSLLDRGVYEQYF
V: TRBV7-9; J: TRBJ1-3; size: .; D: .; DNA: TGTGCCAGCAGCCCCCGGGACCTTCACTTTTTT; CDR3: CASSPRDLHFF
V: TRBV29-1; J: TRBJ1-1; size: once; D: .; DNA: TGCAGCGTTAGGTGGGGCGTGAGGAACACTGAAGCTTTCTTT; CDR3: CSVRWGVRNTEAFF
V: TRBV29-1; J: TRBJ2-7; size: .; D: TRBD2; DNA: TGCAGCGTTCAAGCTAGCGGCACCTACGAGCAGTACTTC; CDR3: CSVQASGTYEQYF
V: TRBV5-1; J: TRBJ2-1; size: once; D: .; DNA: TGCGCCAGCATCCAATCCCCGGGAGCCTACAATGAGCAGTTCTTC; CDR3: CASIQSPGAYNEQFF
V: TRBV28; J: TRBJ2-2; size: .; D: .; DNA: TGTGCCAGCAGTTTGATATCCGGGGAGCTGTTTTTT; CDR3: CASSLISGELFF
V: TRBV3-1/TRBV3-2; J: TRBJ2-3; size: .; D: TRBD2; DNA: TGTGCCAGCAGCCAAGAGCCCCCCTCGACTAGCGGCGCCACAGATACGCAGTATTTT; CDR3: CASSQEPPSTSGATDTQYF
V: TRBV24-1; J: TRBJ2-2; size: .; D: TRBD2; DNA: TGTGCCACCAGTGACCAAAGACTAGCGGGGGACACCGGGGAGCTGTTTTTT; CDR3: CATSDQRLAGDTGELFF
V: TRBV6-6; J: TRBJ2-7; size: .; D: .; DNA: TGTGCCAGCACGACCGGGAACTCCTACGAGCAGTACTTC; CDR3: CASTTGNSYEQYF
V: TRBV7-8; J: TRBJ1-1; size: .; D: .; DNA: TGTGCCAGCAGCTTAGGGAGGGTTGTGGGCACTGAAGCTTTCTTT; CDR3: CASSLGRVVGTEAFF
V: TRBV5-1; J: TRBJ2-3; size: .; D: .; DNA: TGCGCCAGCAGGGAGTCTAGAGGCACAGATACGCAGTATTTT; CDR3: CASRESRGTDTQYF
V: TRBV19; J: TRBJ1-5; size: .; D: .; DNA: TGTGCCAGTAGTCCCACGACAGATAGCAATCAGCCCCAGCATTTT; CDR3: CASSPTTDSNQPQHF
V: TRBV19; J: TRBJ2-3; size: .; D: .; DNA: TGTGCCAGTAGTGCCTCCTCGGGGAGGTATTTT; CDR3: CASSASSGRYF
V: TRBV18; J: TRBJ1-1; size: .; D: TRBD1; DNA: TGTGCCAGCTCCGGACAGGGGAACACTGAAGCTTTCTTT; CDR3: CASSGQGNTEAFF
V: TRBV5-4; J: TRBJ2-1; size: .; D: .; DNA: TGTGCCAGCAGCTTGGCATACGGCCATGAGCAGTTCTTC; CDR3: CASSLAYGHEQFF
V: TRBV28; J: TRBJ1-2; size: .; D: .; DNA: TGTGCCAGCAGTTTAGAGCTCGTCTATGGCTACACCTTC; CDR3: CASSLELVYGYTF
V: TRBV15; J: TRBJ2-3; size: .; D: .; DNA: TGTGCCACCAGCAGAGAGGCAGGGAGGAGGTCAGATACGCAGTATTTT; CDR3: CATSREAGRRSDTQYF
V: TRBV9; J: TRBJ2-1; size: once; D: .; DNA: TGTGCCAGCAGCGTAGGGGGGCCGGGGGATGAGCAGTTCTTC; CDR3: CASSVGGPGDEQFF
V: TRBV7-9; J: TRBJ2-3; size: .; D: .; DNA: TGTGCCAGCAGCTTAGGACGAACAGATACGCAGTATTTT; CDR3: CASSLGRTDTQYF
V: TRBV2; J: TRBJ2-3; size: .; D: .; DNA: TGTGCCAGCAAAAGCGGCCTTAGCACAGATACGCAGTATTTT; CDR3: CASKSGLSTDTQYF
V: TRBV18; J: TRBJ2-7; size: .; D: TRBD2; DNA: TGTGCCAGCTCACCCGGGACTAGCGGGAGAGGGGAGCAGTACTTC; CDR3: CASSPGTSGRGEQYF
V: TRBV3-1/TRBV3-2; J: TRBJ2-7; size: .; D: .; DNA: TGTGCCAGCAGCCAAGGCGGCTTTGAGCAGTACTTC; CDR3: CASSQGGFEQYF
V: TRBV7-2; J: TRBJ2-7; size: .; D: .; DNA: TGTGCCAGCAGCTTTGGGGGGACCTACGAGCAGTACTTC; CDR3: CASSFGGTYEQYF
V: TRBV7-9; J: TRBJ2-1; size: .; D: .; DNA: TGTGCCAGCAGCCCGAGCGGTTTTCAGTACAATGAGCAGTTCTTC; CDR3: CASSPSGFQYNEQFF
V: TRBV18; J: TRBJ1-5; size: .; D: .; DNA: TGTGCCAGCTCCAAGGACAGAGATCAGCCCCAGCATTTT; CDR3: CASSKDRDQPQHF
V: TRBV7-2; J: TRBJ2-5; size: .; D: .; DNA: TGTGCCAGCAGCTTCTCAGAGACCCAGTACTTC; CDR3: CASSFSETQYF
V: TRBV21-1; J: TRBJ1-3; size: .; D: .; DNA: TGTGCCAGCAGCAAAAAGGGGGTAGGGCTCTCTGGAAACACCATATATTTT; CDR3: CASSKKGVGLSGNTIYF
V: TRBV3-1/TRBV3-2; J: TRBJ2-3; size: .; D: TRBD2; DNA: TGTGCCAGCAGCCAAAGACGGACTAGCGGGAGTGATACGCAGTATTTT; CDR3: CASSQRRTSGSDTQYF
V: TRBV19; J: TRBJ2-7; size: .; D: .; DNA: TGTGCCAGTAGTAGACGGGGGAATCCCTACGAGCAGTACTTC; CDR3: CASSRRGNPYEQYF
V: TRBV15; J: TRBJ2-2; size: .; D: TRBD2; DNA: TGTGCCACCAGCGGGGGGCGGGAGGACACCGGGGAGCTGTTTTTT; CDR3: CATSGGREDTGELFF
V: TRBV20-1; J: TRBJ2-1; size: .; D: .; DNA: TGCAGTGCTAGAGTCGGGACAGAGCAGTTCTTC; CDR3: CSARVGTEQFF
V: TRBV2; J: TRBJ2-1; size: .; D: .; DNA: TGTGCCAGCAGTCGCGAGGCCCTGACGACCCACAATGAGCAGTTCTTC; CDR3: CASSREALTTHNEQFF
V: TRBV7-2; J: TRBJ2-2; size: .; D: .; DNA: TGTGCCAGCAACTACGGGACCGGGGAGCTGTTTTTT; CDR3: CASNYGTGELFF
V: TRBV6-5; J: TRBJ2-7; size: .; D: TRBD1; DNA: TGTGCCAGCAGGACAGGGGGGAGCTCCTACGAGCAGTACTTC; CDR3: CASRTGGSSYEQYF
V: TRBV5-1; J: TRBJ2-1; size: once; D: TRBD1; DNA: TGCGCCAGCAGCCGAACAGGGGTGGGTTACAATGAGCAGTTCTTC; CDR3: CASSRTGVGYNEQFF
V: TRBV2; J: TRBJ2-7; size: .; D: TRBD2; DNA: TGTGCCAGCATCAGACTAGCGGGAGAGCAGTACTTC; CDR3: CASIRLAGEQYF
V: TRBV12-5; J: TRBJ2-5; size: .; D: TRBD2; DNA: TGTGCTAGTGGTTTGGACGGGGGGAGAGAGACCCAGTACTTC; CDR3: CASGLDGGRETQYF
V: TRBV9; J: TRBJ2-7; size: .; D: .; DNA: TGTGCCAGCAGCGTAGCTACTGGCAGCTACTACGAGCAGTACTTC; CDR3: CASSVATGSYYEQYF
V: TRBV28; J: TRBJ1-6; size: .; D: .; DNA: TGTGCCAGCAGCTCCACGATGACATATAATTCACCCCTCCACTTT; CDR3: CASSSTMTYNSPLHF
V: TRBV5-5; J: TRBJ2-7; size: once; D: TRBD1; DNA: TGTGCCAGCAGCCCGGACAGGGGAGTACGCTCCTACGAGCAGTACTTC; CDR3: CASSPDRGVRSYEQYF
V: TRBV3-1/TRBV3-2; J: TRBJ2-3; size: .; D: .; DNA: TGTGCCAGCAGCCAAGGCGATGGAGATACGCAGTATTTT; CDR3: CASSQGDGDTQYF
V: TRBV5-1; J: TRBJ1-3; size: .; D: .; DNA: TGCGCCAGCAGCTCCTCGACAGCAAGCTCTGGAAACACCATATATTTT; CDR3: CASSSSTASSGNTIYF
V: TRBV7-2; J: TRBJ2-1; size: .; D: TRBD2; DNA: TGTGCCAGCAGCTTCGTTGCTAGGACTAGCGGGTACAATGAGCAGTTCTTC; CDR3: CASSFVARTSGYNEQFF
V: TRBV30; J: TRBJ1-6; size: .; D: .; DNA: TGTGCCTGGAGTGTACTTGGGGCGCCAGATAATTCACCCCTCCACTTT; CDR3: CAWSVLGAPDNSPLHF
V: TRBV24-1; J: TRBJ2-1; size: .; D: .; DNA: TGTGCCACCAGTGATTTTAGGGCTGGGAATGAGCAGTTCTTC; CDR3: CATSDFRAGNEQFF